The clone carrying this T cell receptor beta chain was picked up one time. CDR1 and CDR2 (germline): LNHDA, SQIVND (reference sequence). V was pared by 3 bases and J by 3 bases, with 11 bases between. The length of the CDR3 is 14 residues. Repertoires were generated with immunoSEQ multiplex PCR, while TCRdb's copy carries only in-frame clones and drops some. The sample comprises about 320,000 clones, more than 75% of which are singletons, and around 1.5% rests with the top ten. The data were obtained in a study of blood T cell repertoires in COVID-19. Study summary: Spain, Italy and the United States supplied samples that represented acute and convalescent COVID-19.

The V gene is TRBV19, the J gene TRBJ1-2; D possibly corresponds to TRBD1 (6 bases). This clonotype originated in a woman between 50 and 59 years old with acute or convalescent COVID-19. Sequenced sample: peripheral blood. The CDR3 region has the DNA TGTGCCAGTAGTATTCAGGCAGGGGACTATGGCTACACCTTC. It yields the protein CASSIQAGDYGYTF. The complete variable domain, with remaining parts taken from reference TRBV19 and TRBJ1-2, reads DGGITQSPKYLFRKEGQNVTLSCEQNLNHDAMYWYRQDPGQGLRLIYYSQIVNDFQKGDIAEGYSVSREKKESFPLTVTSAQKNPTAFYLCASSIQAGDYGYTFGSGTRLTVV.